The rows below give T cell receptor beta chains drawn from one sample of a study of memory B cells and T cells in multiple sclerosis. Their antigens are not known. Assay: immunoSEQ multiplex PCR; the TCRdb copy retains only in-frame clones and omits some. The data show over 35,000 clones, almost 85% seen once. Material: PBMCs from blood kept in culture. These receptors originate from a human donor with multiple sclerosis. The conserved cysteine and the conserved F or W are not part of the CDR3 here. Each record gives: D gene, V gene, CDR3 length, CDR3 protein. D genes are given only for firm matches.

d_gene: TRBD1; v_gene: TRBV5-1; len: 13; CDR3aa: ASKGFGTGAYEQY
d_gene: NA; v_gene: TRBV7-2; len: 13; CDR3aa: ASSLASGQTYEQY
d_gene: TRBD1; v_gene: TRBV9; len: 12; CDR3aa: ASSVEGQGAEAF
d_gene: NA; v_gene: TRBV10-3; len: 11; CDR3aa: AISDGVGETQY
d_gene: NA; v_gene: TRBV5-6; len: 14; CDR3aa: ASSFGGAYSNQPQH
d_gene: TRBD1; v_gene: TRBV6-5; len: 12; CDR3aa: ASSYTGQGAAYT
d_gene: NA; v_gene: TRBV6-5; len: 11; CDR3aa: ASSRQHSYEQY
d_gene: NA; v_gene: TRBV5-4; len: 11; CDR3aa: ASSFSQGYEQY
d_gene: TRBD2; v_gene: TRBV28; len: 11; CDR3aa: ASFGGYTDTQY
d_gene: NA; v_gene: TRBV7-8; len: 11; CDR3aa: ASSPDLSYEQY
d_gene: NA; v_gene: TRBV9; len: 12; CDR3aa: ASSPALLTDTQY
d_gene: NA; v_gene: TRBV4-2; len: 14; CDR3aa: ASSQVGRTNTGELF
d_gene: NA; v_gene: TRBV18; len: 10; CDR3aa: ASSPGNGELF
d_gene: NA; v_gene: TRBV5-5; len: 13; CDR3aa: ASSLEAGYSDTQY
d_gene: NA; v_gene: TRBV6-5; len: 12; CDR3aa: ASSYLGGPYEQY
d_gene: NA; v_gene: TRBV7-2; len: 11; CDR3aa: ASSSRVTDTQY
d_gene: NA; v_gene: TRBV4-2; len: 12; CDR3aa: ASSPSPTTDTQY
d_gene: NA; v_gene: TRBV27; len: 11; CDR3aa: ASSFTRGQPQH
d_gene: NA; v_gene: TRBV5-5; len: 14; CDR3aa: ASSLDGGPSNQPQH
d_gene: TRBD2; v_gene: TRBV5-6; len: 13; CDR3aa: ASSLVLAGAYEQY
d_gene: TRBD1; v_gene: TRBV7-2; len: 12; CDR3aa: ASSVGQGTYEQY
d_gene: NA; v_gene: TRBV7-8; len: 14; CDR3aa: ASSLSQWGSYNEQF
d_gene: TRBD1; v_gene: TRBV4-1; len: 13; CDR3aa: ASSQTRRQGYEQY
d_gene: TRBD2; v_gene: TRBV10-1; len: 15; CDR3aa: ASSEGRTSGGTDTQY
d_gene: TRBD1; v_gene: TRBV28; len: 14; CDR3aa: ASSRTGERWSYEQY
d_gene: NA; v_gene: TRBV14; len: 11; CDR3aa: ASSQETVYEQY
d_gene: TRBD1; v_gene: TRBV7-9; len: 12; CDR3aa: ASSQGVSNQPQH
d_gene: TRBD1; v_gene: TRBV25-1; len: 12; CDR3aa: ASSVQGQAGGYT
d_gene: TRBD1; v_gene: TRBV6-6; len: 14; CDR3aa: ASSRDSSLSYNEQF
d_gene: NA; v_gene: TRBV6-5; len: 13; CDR3aa: ASSYSPGVRTEAF
d_gene: TRBD1; v_gene: TRBV27; len: 14; CDR3aa: ASSIRTGRSYNEQF
d_gene: TRBD1; v_gene: TRBV11-3; len: 12; CDR3aa: ASSYRAADREAF
d_gene: TRBD1; v_gene: TRBV6-5; len: 13; CDR3aa: ASSKLNRGGTEAF
d_gene: NA; v_gene: TRBV18; len: 11; CDR3aa: ASSPPGDQPQH
d_gene: NA; v_gene: TRBV7-9; len: 14; CDR3aa: ASSPTRADLSYGYT